One and the same sample provided the 16 T cell receptor beta chains below, sequenced in a study of T cell repertoires in cytomegalovirus infection. TCRdb reanalysed the reads using MiXCR and keeps one entry per CDR3 protein. The repertoire includes about 100,000 distinct CDR3 sequences, about a quarter of them detected once, and about 39% sits in the top ten. The source material was CD8+ T cells from PBMCs. The receptors originated from a human donor in good health (CMV status not recorded). Some clones in this sample may be carry-over from other donors' samples.

The chain recombines TRBV28 with TRBJ1-5, with TRBD1 matching over 7 bases. CDR3 length equals 15 residues. After removal of 5 bases from V and 4 bases from J, the junction contained 8 bases not matched to a gene. In germline, CDR1 is MDHEN, CDR2 SYDVKM. The CDR3 spells CASSPPTTGNQPQHF. DNA for the CDR3: TGTGCCAGCAGTCCCCCGACGACAGGGAATCAGCCCCAGCATTTT.

V is TRBV4-2 and J is TRBJ2-2; 7 bases match TRBD2. Germline CDR1 reads LGHNA; CDR2 reads YNFKEQ. The length of the CDR3 is 15 residues. V was pared by 0 bases and J by 6 bases, with 4 bases of the junction left unmatched. CDR3 in amino acids: CASSQDGGGAGELFF. CDR3 DNA sequence: TGTGCCAGCAGCCAAGATGGGGGGGGGGCCGGGGAGCTGTTTTTT.

This chain links TRBV29-1 with TRBJ2-4, with 12 bases aligning to TRBD2. CDR1 SQVTM and CDR2 ANQGSEA come from the germline V gene. The CDR3 loop spans 17 amino acids. Unmatched junction bases numbered 9, after V lost 6 bases and J lost 0 bases. The CDR3 nucleotides read TGCAGCGTCCCGGGACTAGCGGGCCGCCCAGCCAAAAACATTCAGTACTTC. This translates into CSVPGLAGRPAKNIQYF. The full variable domain, with the rest looked up from reference TRBV29-1 and TRBJ2-4, is SAVISQKPSRDICQRGTSLTIQCQVDSQVTMMFWYRQQPGQSLTLIATANQGSEATYESGFVIDKFPISRPNLTFSTLTVSNMSPEDSSIYLCSVPGLAGRPAKNIQYFGAGTRLSVL.

On this clonotype itself: A read error may account for a junction end that differs from germline. This sequence joins TRBV9 and TRBJ2-1; TRBD2 matches 12 bases. CDR1 is SGDLS and CDR2 is YYNGEE in the germline V gene. The CDR3 covers 18 residues. The CDR3 sequence is CANSVNLAGGLKDNEQFF. The CDR3 DNA follows: TGTGCCAACAGCGTAAATCTAGCGGGAGGGCTCAAGGACAATGAGCAGTTCTTC. The full variable domain, in which reference TRBV9 and TRBJ2-1 provide the parts outside the CDR3, is DSGVTQTPKHLITATGQRVTLRCSPRSGDLSVYWYQQSLDQGLQFLIQYYNGEERAKGNILERFSAQQFPDLHSELNLSSLELGDSALYFCANSVNLAGGLKDNEQFFGPGTRLTVL.

The chain is built from TRBV6-1 and TRBJ2-5; 12 bases are shared with TRBD2. The germline CDR1 and CDR2 sequences are MNHNS and SASEGT. There are 16 residues in the CDR3. Trimming at V came to 2 bases and at J to 5 bases, leaving 6 bases not matched to a gene. CDR3 protein: CASSELAGGPMETQYF. The CDR3 DNA sequence: TGTGCCAGCAGTGAACTAGCGGGGGGGCCCATGGAGACCCAGTACTTC.

This chain uses TRBV9 with TRBJ2-2, with D perhaps matching TRBD1 (5 bases). Trimming cost V 5 bases and J 3 bases, with 11 bases left between them. This CDR3 is built from 14 residues. Germline CDR1 and CDR2: SGDLS and YYNGEE. The CDR3 region is CASSRGSDTGELFF. Here the CDR3 DNA reads TGTGCCAGCAGTAGGGGATCAGACACCGGGGAGCTGTTTTTT.

In regard to this clonotype: This may come from a read error, since a much larger clone is one base off. The chain is built from TRBV11-2 and TRBJ2-5; 10 nucleotides line up with TRBD2. CDR1 and CDR2 from the germline V gene are SGHAT and FQNNGV. V was clipped by 3 bases and J by 3 bases; unmatched bases: 4. This CDR3 has 15 residues. The CDR3 here is CASSFGTSEEETQYF. The CDR3 DNA is TGTGCCAGCAGCTTCGGGACTAGCGAGGAAGAGACCCAGTACTTC.

The chain uses TRBV5-1 and TRBJ2-5; 9 bases align to TRBD2. Germline trimming cut 1 base from V and 3 bases from J; bases unmatched to any gene: 7. Germline-derived CDR1 and CDR2 are SGHRS and YFSETQ. This CDR3 comprises 16 residues. CDR3 sequence: CASSLPSGGPEETQYF. CDR3 sequence (DNA): TGCGCCAGCAGCTTGCCGAGCGGGGGGCCTGAAGAGACCCAGTACTTC.

This clonotype was recorded many times. The rearrangement uses TRBV7-8 and TRBJ2-3; TRBD2 aligns across 12 bases. Germline assignment: CDR1 SGHVS and CDR2 FQNEAQ. The V gene end was trimmed by 6 bases and the J gene end by 5 bases; junction bases not matched to a gene: 6. The CDR3 is made up of 15 amino acids. CDR3: CASRTGTSGLDTQYF. The DNA of the CDR3 is TGTGCCAGCAGGACCGGGACTAGCGGGTTAGATACGCAGTATTTT.

V usage is TRBV12-3 or TRBV12-4 and J usage is TRBJ2-2, with a possible D match to TRBD1 (6 bases). This CDR3 contains 16 residues. Trimming removed 3 bases from V and 1 base from J, with 12 bases in between. The CDR3 sequence is CASSLDSRGNTGELFF. The CDR3 DNA sequence: TGTGCCAGCAGTTTGGATAGCAGGGGGAACACCGGGGAGCTGTTTTTT.

This clonotype showed up just a few times. CDR3 region: CASSIDPDSRYYEQYF. CDR3 sequence (DNA): TGTGCCAGTAGTATAGATCCAGACAGCAGATACTACGAGCAGTACTTC. V gene TRBV19 combines with J gene TRBJ2-7; maybe TRBD1 (5 bases). CDR1 is LNHDA, CDR2 SQIVND, per germline (reference sequence). Between the trimmed V and J ends, which lost 0 bases and 3 bases, there was a span of 15 bases. The CDR3 covers 16 residues.

As concerns this clonotype: Possible read error: a much larger clone is one base away. This chain links TRBV7-8 with TRBJ1-2; tentative D call: TRBD1 (5 bases). V lost 6 bases to trimming and J lost 10 bases, with 18 bases between them. This CDR3 is built from 13 residues. Germline lookup yields CDR1 SGHVS and CDR2 FQNEAQ. CDR3 loop: CASRSTEDTAYTF. CDR3 coding DNA: TGTGCCAGCAGATCCACTGAGGACACGGCCTACACCTTC.

The J gene is TRBJ2-1, the V gene TRBV7-3; 10 bases are a match to TRBD2. Germline trimming cut 5 bases from V and 6 bases from J; bases unmatched to any gene: 7. The germline V gene has CDR1 SGHTA and CDR2 FQGTGA. This CDR3 region has 15 residues. CDR3 sequence: CASSPLAGTLNEQFF. The CDR3, as DNA: TGTGCCAGCAGCCCACTAGCGGGGACTCTCAATGAGCAGTTCTTC.

This clonotype was picked up a small number of times. The chain combines TRBV6-6 with TRBJ2-7; D unclear. Germline values: CDR1 MNHNY, CDR2 SVGAGI (reference sequence). CDR3 length equals 13 residues. Trimming left V 2 bases short and J 4 bases short, with 9 bases between. The CDR3 DNA reads TGTGCCAGCAGTTACCCGACGGATTACGAGCAGTACTTC. Translating it yields CASSYPTDYEQYF.

This clonotype showed up just a few times. This chain uses TRBV29-1 with TRBJ2-5; D might be TRBD1 (6 bases). This CDR3 contains 15 residues. The V gene lost 1 base and the J gene lost 4 bases, with 16 bases spanning the gap. CDR1 and CDR2 from the germline V gene are SQVTM and ANQGSEA. The chain's CDR3 is CSVEVQGTDGETQYF. CDR3 nucleotide sequence: TGCAGCGTTGAAGTGCAGGGGACGGACGGAGAGACCCAGTACTTC.

The sample holds many counts of this clonotype. V and J are TRBV7-2 and TRBJ1-1, with D possibly TRBD1 on 5 matching bases. Trimming removed 3 bases at V and 1 base at J, with 9 bases between. The CDR3 has 14 amino acids. Germline CDR1 SGHTA, CDR2 FQGNSA. The CDR3 region is CASSFGGANTEAFF. CDR3 in DNA: TGTGCCAGCAGCTTTGGGGGTGCGAACACTGAAGCTTTCTTT.